Following are 7 T cell receptor beta chains from one sample sequenced in a study of blood T cell repertoires in COVID-19. Sequencing was performed with immunoSEQ multiplex PCR; in TCRdb, only in-frame clones are kept and a portion is missing. The sample consists of about 100,000 clones, more than 65% of them appearing once. The sample consisted of peripheral blood. Receptor source: a woman between 70 and 85 years old with acute or convalescent COVID-19.

The chain links TRBV11-1 to TRBJ2-1, with 8 positions matching TRBD2. Germline V gene data show CDR1 as SGHAT and CDR2 as FQDESV (reference sequence). The J segment lost 4 bases and the V segment lost 6 bases, leaving 8 bases of the junction unmatched. The CDR3 loop spans 15 amino acids. CDR3 nucleotides: TGTGCCAGCAGGCTATCCGGGGGGGCTTACAATGAGCAGTTCTTC. As protein: CASRLSGGAYNEQFF.

Here the CDR3 reads CANLDRGGRETQYF. CDR3 DNA sequence: TGTGCCAACTTGGACAGGGGAGGACGGGAGACCCAGTACTTC. The chain uses TRBV27 and TRBJ2-5; 9 bases align to TRBD1. Germline loops: CDR1 MNHEY, CDR2 SMNVEV (reference sequence). The CDR3 is 14 residues long. V lost 10 bases, J lost 5 bases, and 11 bases stayed unmatched.

V and J are TRBV30 and TRBJ2-1; 7 bases line up with TRBD1. Unmatched junction bases numbered 14, after V lost 8 bases and J lost 7 bases. Germline assignment: CDR1 GTSNPN and CDR2 SVGIG (reference sequence). This CDR3 region has 14 residues. The CDR3 region has the DNA TGTGCCCACCCCGGACAGGTCGGGGTTAATGAGCAGTTCTTC. Translating it yields CAHPGQVGVNEQFF. The full variable domain, completed using reference TRBV30 and TRBJ2-1, is SQTIHQWPATLVQPVGSPLSLECTVEGTSNPNLYWYRQAAGRGLQLLFYSVGIGQISSEVPQNLSASRPQDRQFILSSKKLLLSDSGFYLCAHPGQVGVNEQFFGPGTRLTVL.

This clone is termed medium-sized. V gene TRBV7-2 combines with J gene TRBJ1-2; 7 bases line up with TRBD1. The ends lost 0 bases at V and 5 bases at J; junction bases unmatched: 3. The CDR3 loop spans 14 amino acids. CDR1 SGHTA and CDR2 FQGNSA come from the germline V gene. The CDR3, as DNA: TGTGCCAGCAGCTTAGCCTACAGGGGTTATGGCTACACCTTC. As protein: CASSLAYRGYGYTF. Together with reference TRBV7-2 and TRBJ1-2, the CDR3 gives the full variable domain: GAGVSQSPSNKVTEKGKDVELRCDPISGHTALYWYRQSLGQGLEFLIYFQGNSAPDKSGLPSDRFSAERTGGSVSTLTIQRTQQEDSAVYLCASSLAYRGYGYTFGSGTRLTVV.

This rearrangement joins TRBV2 to TRBJ1-6; TRBD1 agrees at 8 bases. The germline gives CDR1 SNHLY, CDR2 FYNNEI. Germline trimming cut 5 bases from V and 8 bases from J; bases unmatched to any gene: 2. The CDR3 is 13 residues long. The CDR3 region has the DNA TGTGCCAGCAGTCAGGGGGCGGATTCACCCCTCCACTTT. It codes for CASSQGADSPLHF.

This rearrangement joins TRBV29-1 to TRBJ1-3, with 7 bases matching TRBD1. Per the germline V gene, CDR1 is SQVTM and CDR2 is ANQGSEA. CDR3 length: 12 residues. J gave up 2 bases and V 8 bases, and 3 bases lay outside the gene matches. The CDR3 sequence is CSMTGTGNTIYF. The CDR3 DNA reads TGCAGCATGACAGGGACTGGAAACACCATATATTTT.

This clone came up many times. The chain joins TRBV29-1 to TRBJ2-2, with D tentatively TRBD1 (6 bases). The CDR3 is 14 residues long. Per the germline V gene, CDR1 is SQVTM and CDR2 is ANQGSEA. Deletions cut 7 bases from V and 0 bases from J, with 12 bases between. The CDR3 DNA reads TGCAGCGCCGAAGGGGGTTCGAACACCGGGGAGCTGTTTTTT. Translated: CSAEGGSNTGELFF.